This TCR beta chain was identified during a study of cytotoxic CD8 clonotypes in ibrutinib-treated CLL. General study results and limits: Contraction or stability on treatment characterized the public clonotypes, which were uncommon.

The CDR3 has 13 residues. V was cut by 3 bases and J by 0 bases, with 3 bases left in between. Germline CDR1 reads KGHSH; CDR2 reads LQKENI. The method was immunoSEQ multiplex PCR; TCRdb's version includes in-frame clones alone and lacks a portion of them. Counted here are approximately 84,000 clones, around 75% occurring once; the ten biggest clones make up around 5%. This clone was seen just once. Its specificity is not known. The V gene is TRBV18, the J gene TRBJ1-3; D not certain. The specimen comprised PBMCs, sampled after 12 months of ibrutinib treatment. This receptor was taken from a human donor with chronic lymphocytic leukemia. Here the CDR3 reads CASSPLSGNTIYF. DNA for the CDR3: TGTGCCAGCTCACCCCTCTCTGGAAACACCATATATTTT.